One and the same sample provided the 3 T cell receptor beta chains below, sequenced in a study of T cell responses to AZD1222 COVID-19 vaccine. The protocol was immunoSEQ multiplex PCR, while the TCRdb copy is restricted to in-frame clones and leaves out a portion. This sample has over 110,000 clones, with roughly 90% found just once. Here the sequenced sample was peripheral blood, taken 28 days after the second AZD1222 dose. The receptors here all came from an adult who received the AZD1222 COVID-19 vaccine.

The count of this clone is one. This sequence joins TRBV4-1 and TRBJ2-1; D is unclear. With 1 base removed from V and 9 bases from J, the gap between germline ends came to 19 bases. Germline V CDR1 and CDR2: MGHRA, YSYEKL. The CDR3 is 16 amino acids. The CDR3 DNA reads TGCGCCAGCAGCCAAGTTGGGTCGGACCCTAGATTTGAGCAGTTCTTC. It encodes CASSQVGSDPRFEQFF.

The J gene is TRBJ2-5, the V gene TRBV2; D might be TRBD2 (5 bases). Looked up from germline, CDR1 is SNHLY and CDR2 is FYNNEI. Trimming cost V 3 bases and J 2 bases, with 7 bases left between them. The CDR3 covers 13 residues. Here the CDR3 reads CASSDPGQETQYF. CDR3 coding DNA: TGTGCCAGCAGTGATCCGGGGCAAGAGACCCAGTACTTC.

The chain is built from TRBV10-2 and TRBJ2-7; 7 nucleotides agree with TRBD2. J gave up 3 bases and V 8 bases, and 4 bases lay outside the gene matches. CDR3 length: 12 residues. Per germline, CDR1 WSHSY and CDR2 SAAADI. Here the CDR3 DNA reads TGCGCCAGCGGACTAGTGAGCTACGAGCAGTACTTC. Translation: CASGLVSYEQYF.